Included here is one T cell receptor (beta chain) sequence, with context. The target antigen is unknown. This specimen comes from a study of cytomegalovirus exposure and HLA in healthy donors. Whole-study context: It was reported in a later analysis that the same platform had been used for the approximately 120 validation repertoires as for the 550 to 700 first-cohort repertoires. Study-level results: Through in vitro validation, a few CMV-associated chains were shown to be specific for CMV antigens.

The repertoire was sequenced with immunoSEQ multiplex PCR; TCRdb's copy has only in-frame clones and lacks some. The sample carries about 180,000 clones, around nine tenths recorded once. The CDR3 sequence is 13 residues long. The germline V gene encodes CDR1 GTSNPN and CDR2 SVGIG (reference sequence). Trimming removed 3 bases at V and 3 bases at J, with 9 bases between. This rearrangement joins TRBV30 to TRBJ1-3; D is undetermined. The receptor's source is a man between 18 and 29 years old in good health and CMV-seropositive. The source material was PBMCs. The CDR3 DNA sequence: TGTGCCTGGAGGGTAGAGGGTGGAAACACCATATATTTT. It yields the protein CAWRVEGGNTIYF.